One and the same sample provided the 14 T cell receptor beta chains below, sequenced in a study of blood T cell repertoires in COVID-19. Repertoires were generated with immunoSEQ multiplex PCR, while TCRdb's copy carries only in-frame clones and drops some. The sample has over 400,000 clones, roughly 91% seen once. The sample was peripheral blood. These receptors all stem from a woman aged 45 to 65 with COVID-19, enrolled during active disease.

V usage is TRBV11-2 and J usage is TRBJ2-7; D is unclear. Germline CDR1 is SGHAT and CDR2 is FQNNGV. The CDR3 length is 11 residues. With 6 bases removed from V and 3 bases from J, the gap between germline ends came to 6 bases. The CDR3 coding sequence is TGTGCCAGCAGTCCCGGCTACGAGCAGTACTTC. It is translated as CASSPGYEQYF.

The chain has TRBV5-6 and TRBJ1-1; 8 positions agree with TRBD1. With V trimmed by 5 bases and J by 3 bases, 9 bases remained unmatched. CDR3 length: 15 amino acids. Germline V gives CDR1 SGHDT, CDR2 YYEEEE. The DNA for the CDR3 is TGTGCCAGCAGAACCGACAGGGGTAGGGACACTGAAGCTTTCTTT. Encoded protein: CASRTDRGRDTEAFF.

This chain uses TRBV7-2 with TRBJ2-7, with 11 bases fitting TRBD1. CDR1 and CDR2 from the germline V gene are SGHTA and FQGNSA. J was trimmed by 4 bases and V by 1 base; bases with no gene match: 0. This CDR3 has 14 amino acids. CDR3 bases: TGTGCCAGCAGCTTAGGGGACAGGGGGTACGAGCAGTACTTC. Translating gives CASSLGDRGYEQYF. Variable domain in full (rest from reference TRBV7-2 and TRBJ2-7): GAGVSQSPSNKVTEKGKDVELRCDPISGHTALYWYRQSLGQGLEFLIYFQGNSAPDKSGLPSDRFSAERTGGSVSTLTIQRTQQEDSAVYLCASSLGDRGYEQYFGPGTRLTVT.

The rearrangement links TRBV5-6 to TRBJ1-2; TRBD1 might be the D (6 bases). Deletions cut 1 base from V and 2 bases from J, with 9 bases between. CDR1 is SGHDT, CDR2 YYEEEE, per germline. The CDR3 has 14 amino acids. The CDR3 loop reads CASSLLDRNYGYTF. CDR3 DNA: TGTGCCAGCAGCTTGCTAGACAGGAACTATGGCTACACCTTC.

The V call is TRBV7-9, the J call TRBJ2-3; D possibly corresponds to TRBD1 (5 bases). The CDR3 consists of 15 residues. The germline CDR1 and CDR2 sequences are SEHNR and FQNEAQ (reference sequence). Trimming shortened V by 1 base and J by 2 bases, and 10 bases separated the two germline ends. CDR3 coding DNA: TGTGCCAGCAGCTTAGAGGGCAGGGCCACAGATACGCAGTATTTT. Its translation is CASSLEGRATDTQYF.

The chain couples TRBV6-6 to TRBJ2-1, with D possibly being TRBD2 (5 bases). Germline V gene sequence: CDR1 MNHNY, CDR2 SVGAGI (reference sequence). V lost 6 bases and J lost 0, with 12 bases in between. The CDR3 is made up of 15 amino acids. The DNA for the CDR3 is TGTGCCAGCAGCACAAAAGGGAGCTCCTACAATGAGCAGTTCTTC. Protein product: CASSTKGSSYNEQFF.

The CDR3 coding sequence is TGTGCCAGCAGTGACCCCCCAGGGGTAGATACGCAGTATTTT. Translated: CASSDPPGVDTQYF. This sequence joins TRBV2 and TRBJ2-3, with D possibly matching TRBD1 (6 bases). The CDR3 sequence is 14 residues long. V lost 3 bases to trimming and J lost 5 bases, with 12 bases between them. From germline, CDR1 is SNHLY and CDR2 FYNNEI.

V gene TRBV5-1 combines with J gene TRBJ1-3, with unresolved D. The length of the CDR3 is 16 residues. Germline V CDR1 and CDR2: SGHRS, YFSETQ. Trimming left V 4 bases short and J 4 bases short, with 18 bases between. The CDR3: CASSARHSSTGNTIYF. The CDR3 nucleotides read TGCGCCAGCAGCGCCAGACATTCCTCGACGGGAAACACCATATATTTT.

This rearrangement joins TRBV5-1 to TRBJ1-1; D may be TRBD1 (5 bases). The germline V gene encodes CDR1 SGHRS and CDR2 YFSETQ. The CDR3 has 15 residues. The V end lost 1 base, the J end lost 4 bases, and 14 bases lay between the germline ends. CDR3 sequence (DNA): TGCGCCAGCAGCTTGCTCTCTCAGGGTAGCACTGAAGCTTTCTTT. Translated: CASSLLSQGSTEAFF. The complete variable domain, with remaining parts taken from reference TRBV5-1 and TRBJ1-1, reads KAGVTQTPRYLIKTRGQQVTLSCSPISGHRSVSWYQQTPGQGLQFLFEYFSETQRNKGNFPGRFSGRQFSNSRSEMNVSTLELGDSALYLCASSLLSQGSTEAFFGQGTRLTVV.

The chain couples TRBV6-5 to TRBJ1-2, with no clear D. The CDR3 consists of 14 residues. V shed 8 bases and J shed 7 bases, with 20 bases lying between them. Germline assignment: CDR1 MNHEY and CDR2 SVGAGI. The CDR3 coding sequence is TGTGCCAGCTCCCGGGCGAGGGAATATGGTGGCTACACCTTC. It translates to CASSRAREYGGYTF.

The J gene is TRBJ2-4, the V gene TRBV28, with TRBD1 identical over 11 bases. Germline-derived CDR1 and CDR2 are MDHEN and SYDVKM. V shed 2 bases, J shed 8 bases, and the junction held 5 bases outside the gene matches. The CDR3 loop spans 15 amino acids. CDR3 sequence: CASSLGGTGGDIQYF. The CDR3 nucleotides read TGTGCCAGCAGTTTAGGGGGGACAGGGGGTGACATTCAGTACTTC.

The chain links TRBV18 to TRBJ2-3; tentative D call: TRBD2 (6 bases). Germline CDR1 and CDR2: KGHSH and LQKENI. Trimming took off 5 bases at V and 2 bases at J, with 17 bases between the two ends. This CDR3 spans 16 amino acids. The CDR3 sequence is CASSLFGGTNTDTQYF. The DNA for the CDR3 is TGTGCCAGCTCATTGTTTGGGGGGACGAACACAGATACGCAGTATTTT.

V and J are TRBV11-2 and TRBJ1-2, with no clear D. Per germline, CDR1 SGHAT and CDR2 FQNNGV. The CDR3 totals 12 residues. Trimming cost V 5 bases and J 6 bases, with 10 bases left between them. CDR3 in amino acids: CASSPSGNGYTF. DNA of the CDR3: TGTGCCAGCAGCCCCTCTGGCAATGGCTACACCTTC.

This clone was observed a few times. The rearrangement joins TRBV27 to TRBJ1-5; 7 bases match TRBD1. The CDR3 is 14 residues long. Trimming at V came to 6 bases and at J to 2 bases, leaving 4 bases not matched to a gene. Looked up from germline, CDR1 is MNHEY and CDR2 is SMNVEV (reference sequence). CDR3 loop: CASRVTGGNQPQHF. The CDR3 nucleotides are TGTGCCAGCAGGGTTACAGGGGGCAATCAGCCCCAGCATTTT.